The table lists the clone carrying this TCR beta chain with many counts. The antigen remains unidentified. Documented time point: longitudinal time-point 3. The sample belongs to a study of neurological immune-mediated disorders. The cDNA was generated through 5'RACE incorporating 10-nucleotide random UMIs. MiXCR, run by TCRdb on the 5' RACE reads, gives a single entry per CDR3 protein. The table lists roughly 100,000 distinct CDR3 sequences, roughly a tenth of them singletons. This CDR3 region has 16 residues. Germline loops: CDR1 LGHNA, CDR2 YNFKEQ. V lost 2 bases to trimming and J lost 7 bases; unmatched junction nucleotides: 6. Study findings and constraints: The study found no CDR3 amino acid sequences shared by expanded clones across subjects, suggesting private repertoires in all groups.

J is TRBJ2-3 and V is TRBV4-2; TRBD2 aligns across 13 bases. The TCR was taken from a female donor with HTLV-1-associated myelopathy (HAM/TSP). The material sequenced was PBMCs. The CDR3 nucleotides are TGTGCCAGCAGCCAAACTAGCGGGGGGGCGGCATATACGCAGTATTTT. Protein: CASSQTSGGAAYTQYF.